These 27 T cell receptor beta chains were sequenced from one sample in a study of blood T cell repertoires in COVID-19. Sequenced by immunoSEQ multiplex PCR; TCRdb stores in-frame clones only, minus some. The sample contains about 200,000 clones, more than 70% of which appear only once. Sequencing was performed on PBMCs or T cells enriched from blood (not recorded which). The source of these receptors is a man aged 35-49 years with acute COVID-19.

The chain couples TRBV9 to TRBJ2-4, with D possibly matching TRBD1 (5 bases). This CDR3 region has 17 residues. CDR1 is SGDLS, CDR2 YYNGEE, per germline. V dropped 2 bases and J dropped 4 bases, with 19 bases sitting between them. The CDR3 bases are TGTGCCAGCAGCGTCTCCATGATGGGCAGGGATAAAAACATTCAGTACTTC. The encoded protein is CASSVSMMGRDKNIQYF.

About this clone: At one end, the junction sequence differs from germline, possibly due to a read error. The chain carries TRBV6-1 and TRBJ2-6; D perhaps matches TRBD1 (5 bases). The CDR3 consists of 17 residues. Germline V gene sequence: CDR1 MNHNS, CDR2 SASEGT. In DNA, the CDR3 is TGTGCCAGCAGGGAAGACAGCCTCTCCTTTGGGGCCAACGTCCTGACTTTC. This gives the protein CASREDSLSFGANVLTF.

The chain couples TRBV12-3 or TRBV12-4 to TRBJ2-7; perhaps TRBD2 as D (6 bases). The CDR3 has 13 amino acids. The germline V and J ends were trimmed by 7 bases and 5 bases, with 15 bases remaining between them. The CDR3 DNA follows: TGTGCCAGCACCCTGGGGCGGGGCAACGAGCAGTACTTC. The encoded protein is CASTLGRGNEQYF.

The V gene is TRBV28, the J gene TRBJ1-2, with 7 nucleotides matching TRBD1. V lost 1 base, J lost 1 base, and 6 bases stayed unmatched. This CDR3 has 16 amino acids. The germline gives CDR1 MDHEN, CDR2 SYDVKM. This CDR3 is CASSLYRDRNNYGYTF. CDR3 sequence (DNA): TGTGCCAGCAGTTTATACCGGGACAGAAATAACTATGGCTACACCTTC.

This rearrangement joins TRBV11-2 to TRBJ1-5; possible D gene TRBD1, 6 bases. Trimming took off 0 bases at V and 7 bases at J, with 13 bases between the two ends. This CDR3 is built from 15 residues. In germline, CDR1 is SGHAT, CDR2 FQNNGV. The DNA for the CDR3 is TGTGCCAGCAGCTTAGATCCAGGGGATATACAGCCCCAGCATTTT. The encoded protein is CASSLDPGDIQPQHF.

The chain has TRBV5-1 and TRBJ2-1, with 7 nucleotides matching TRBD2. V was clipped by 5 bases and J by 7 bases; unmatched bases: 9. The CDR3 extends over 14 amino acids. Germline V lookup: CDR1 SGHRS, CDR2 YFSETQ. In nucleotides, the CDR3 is TGCGCCAGCAGGCCCCTGGGGACTAATAATGAGCAGTTCTTC. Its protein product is CASRPLGTNNEQFF.

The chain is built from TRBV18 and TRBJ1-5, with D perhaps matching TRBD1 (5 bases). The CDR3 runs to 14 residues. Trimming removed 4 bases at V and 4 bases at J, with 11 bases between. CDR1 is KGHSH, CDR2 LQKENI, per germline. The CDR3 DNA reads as TGTGCCAGCTCACTCCCGGGGGGGAATCAGCCCCAGCATTTT. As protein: CASSLPGGNQPQHF. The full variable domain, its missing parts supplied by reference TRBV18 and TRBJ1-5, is NAGVMQNPRHLVRRRGQEARLRCSPMKGHSHVYWYRQLPEEGLKFMVYLQKENIIDESGMPKERFSAEFPKEGPSILRIQQVVRGDSAAYFCASSLPGGNQPQHFGDGTRLSIL.

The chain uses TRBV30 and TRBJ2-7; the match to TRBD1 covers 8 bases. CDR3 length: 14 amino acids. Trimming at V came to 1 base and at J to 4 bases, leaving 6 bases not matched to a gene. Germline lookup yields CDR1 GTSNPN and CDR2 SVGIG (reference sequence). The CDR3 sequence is CAWSDRGKRYEQYF. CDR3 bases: TGTGCCTGGAGTGACAGGGGGAAGAGGTACGAGCAGTACTTC.

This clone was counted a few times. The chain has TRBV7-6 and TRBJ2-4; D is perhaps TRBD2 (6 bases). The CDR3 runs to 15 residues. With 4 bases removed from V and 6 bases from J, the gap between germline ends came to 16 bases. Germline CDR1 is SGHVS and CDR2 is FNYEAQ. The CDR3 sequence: CASSSGVGLRNIQYF. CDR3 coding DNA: TGTGCCAGCAGCTCGGGGGTGGGACTTCGAAACATTCAGTACTTC.

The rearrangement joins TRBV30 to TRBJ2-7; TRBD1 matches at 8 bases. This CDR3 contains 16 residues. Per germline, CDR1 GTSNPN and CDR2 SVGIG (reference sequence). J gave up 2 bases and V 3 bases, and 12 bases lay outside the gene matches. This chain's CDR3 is CAWRGRGGQGAYEQYF. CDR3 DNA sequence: TGTGCCTGGAGAGGTAGAGGCGGACAGGGAGCCTACGAGCAGTACTTC.

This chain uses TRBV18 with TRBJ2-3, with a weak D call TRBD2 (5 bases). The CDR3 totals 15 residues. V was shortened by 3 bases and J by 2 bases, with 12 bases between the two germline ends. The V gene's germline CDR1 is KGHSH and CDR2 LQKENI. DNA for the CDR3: TGTGCCAGCTCACCGGATCAGCGGTCCACAGATACGCAGTATTTT. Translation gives CASSPDQRSTDTQYF.

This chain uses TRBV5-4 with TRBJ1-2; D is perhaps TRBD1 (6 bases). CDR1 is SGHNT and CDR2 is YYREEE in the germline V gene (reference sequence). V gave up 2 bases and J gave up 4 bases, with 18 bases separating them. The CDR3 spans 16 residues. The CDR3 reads CASSFRLGAYSYGYTF. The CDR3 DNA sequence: TGTGCCAGCAGCTTTAGGCTGGGGGCGTATAGCTATGGCTACACCTTC.

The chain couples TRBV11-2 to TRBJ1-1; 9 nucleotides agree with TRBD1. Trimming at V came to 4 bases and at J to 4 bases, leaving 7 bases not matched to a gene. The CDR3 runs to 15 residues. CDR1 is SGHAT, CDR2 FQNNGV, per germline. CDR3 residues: CASSSYRGRGTEAFF. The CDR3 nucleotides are TGTGCCAGCAGCTCGTACAGGGGGCGAGGCACTGAAGCTTTCTTT.

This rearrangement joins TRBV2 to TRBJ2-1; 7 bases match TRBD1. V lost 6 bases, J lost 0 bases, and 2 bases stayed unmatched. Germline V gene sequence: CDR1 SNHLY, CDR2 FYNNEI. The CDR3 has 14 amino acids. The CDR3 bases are TGTGCCAGCAGGACAGGGTACTCCTACAATGAGCAGTTCTTC. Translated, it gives CASRTGYSYNEQFF.

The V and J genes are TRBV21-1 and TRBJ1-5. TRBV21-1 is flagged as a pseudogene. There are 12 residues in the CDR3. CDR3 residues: CARSRGAQPQHF. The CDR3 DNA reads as TGTGCCAGGTCCCGGGGGGCTCAGCCCCAGCATTTT.

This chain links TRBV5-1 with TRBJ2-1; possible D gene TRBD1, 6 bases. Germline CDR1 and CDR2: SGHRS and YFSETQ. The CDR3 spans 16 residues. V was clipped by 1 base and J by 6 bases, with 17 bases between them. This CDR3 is CASSLTGQGSGNEQFF. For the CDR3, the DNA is TGCGCCAGCAGCTTGACTGGGCAGGGGTCGGGCAATGAGCAGTTCTTC.

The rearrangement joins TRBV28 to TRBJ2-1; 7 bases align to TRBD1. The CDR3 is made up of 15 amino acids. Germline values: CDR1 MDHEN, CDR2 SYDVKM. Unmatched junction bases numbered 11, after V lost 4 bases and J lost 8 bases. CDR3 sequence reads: CASSSPSRGFDEQFF. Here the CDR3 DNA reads TGTGCCAGCAGTTCACCCTCCAGGGGGTTCGATGAGCAGTTCTTC.

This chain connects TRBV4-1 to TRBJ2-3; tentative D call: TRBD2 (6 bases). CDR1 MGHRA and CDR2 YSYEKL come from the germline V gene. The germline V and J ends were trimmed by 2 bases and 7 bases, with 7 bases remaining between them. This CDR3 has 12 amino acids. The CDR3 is CASSQLANTQYF. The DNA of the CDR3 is TGCGCCAGCAGCCAACTAGCGAATACGCAGTATTTT.

The CDR3 protein is CASSGTGLHSGYEQYF. Here the CDR3 DNA reads TGTGCCAGCAGTGGAACGGGACTCCACTCGGGCTACGAGCAGTACTTC. The genes are TRBV7-8 and TRBJ2-7, with a possible D match to TRBD2 (6 bases). The germline V gene has CDR1 SGHVS and CDR2 FQNEAQ. The CDR3 covers 16 residues. Trimming pared 6 bases from V and 3 bases from J, leaving 21 bases between. Supplemented by reference TRBV7-8 and TRBJ2-7, the full variable domain reads GAGVSQSPRYKVAKRGQDVALRCDPISGHVSLFWYQQALGQGPEFLTYFQNEAQLDKSGLPSDRFFAERPEGSVSTLKIQRTQQEDSAVYLCASSGTGLHSGYEQYFGPGTRLTVT.

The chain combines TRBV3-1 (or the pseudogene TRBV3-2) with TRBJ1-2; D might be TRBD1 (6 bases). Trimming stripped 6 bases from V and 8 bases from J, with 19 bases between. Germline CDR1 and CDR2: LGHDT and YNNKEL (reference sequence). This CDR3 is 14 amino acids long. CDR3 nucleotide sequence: TGTGCCAGCAGGCCCACAGGGATCGGCTTCGGCTACACCTTC. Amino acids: CASRPTGIGFGYTF.

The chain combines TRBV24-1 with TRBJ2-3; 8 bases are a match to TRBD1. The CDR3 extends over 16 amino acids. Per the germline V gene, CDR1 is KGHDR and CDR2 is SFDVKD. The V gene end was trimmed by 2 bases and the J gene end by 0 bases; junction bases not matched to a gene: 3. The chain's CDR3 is CATSDSRQGSTDTQYF. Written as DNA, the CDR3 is TGTGCCACCAGTGATTCCAGACAGGGGAGCACAGATACGCAGTATTTT.

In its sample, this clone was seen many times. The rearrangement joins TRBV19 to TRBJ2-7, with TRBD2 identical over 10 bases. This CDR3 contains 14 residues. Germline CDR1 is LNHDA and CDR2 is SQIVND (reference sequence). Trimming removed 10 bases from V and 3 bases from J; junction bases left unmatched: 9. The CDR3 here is CATLLAGRHYEQYF. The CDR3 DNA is TGTGCCACCTTACTAGCGGGAAGACACTACGAGCAGTACTTC.

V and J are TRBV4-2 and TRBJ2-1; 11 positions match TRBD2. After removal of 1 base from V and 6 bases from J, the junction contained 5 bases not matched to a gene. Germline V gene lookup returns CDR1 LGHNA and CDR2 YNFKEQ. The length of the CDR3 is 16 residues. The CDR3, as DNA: TGTGCCAGCAGCCAAGGTAGCGGGAGGGCCCTCAATGAGCAGTTCTTC. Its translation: CASSQGSGRALNEQFF.

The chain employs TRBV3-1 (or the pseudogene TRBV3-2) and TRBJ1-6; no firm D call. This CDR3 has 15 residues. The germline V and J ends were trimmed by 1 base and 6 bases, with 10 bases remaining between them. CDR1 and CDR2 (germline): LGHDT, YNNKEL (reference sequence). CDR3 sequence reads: CASSQGHPVNSPLHF. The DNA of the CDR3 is TGTGCCAGCAGCCAAGGACACCCAGTTAATTCACCCCTCCACTTT.

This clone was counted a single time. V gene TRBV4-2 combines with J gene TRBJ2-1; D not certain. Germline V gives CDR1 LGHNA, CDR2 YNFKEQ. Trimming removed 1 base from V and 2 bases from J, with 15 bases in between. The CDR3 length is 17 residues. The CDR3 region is CASSQGGGSRTYNEQFF. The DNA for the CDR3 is TGTGCCAGCAGCCAAGGAGGCGGTTCCCGGACCTACAATGAGCAGTTCTTC.

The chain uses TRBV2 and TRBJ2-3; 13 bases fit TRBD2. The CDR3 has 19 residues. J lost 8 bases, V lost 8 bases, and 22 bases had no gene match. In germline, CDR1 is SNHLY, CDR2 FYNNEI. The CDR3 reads CASEGHGLAGVWTQGTQYF. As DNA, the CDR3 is TGTGCCAGCGAGGGTCACGGACTAGCGGGAGTCTGGACACAGGGTACGCAGTATTTT.

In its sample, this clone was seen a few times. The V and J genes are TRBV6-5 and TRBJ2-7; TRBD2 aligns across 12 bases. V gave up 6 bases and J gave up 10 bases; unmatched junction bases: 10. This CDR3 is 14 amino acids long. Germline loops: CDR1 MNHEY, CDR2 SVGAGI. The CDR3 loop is CASRLLAGGAPQYF. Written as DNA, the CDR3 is TGTGCCAGCAGACTACTAGCGGGAGGCGCCCCCCAGTACTTC.